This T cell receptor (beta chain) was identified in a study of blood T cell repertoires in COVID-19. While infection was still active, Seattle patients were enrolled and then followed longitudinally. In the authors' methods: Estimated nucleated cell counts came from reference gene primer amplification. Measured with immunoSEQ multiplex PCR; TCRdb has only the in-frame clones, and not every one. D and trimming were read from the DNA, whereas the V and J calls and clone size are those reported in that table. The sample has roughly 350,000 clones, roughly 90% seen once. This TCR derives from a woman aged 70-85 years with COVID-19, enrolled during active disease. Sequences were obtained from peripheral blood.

The CDR3 region is CASAGTSGGYYNEQFF. CDR3 nucleotides: TGTGCCAGCGCCGGGACTAGCGGGGGCTATTACAATGAGCAGTTCTTC. The chain has TRBV2 and TRBJ2-1; 14 bases agree with TRBD2. V shed 8 bases and J 4 bases; nucleotides not matched to a gene: 7. CDR1 is SNHLY, CDR2 FYNNEI, per germline. The CDR3 contains 16 residues. The full variable domain, rest sourced from reference TRBV2 and TRBJ2-1, is EPEVTQTPSHQVTQMGQEVILRCVPISNHLYFYWYRQILGQKVEFLVSFYNNEISEKSEIFDDQFSVERPDGSNFTLKIRSTKLEDSAMYFCASAGTSGGYYNEQFFGPGTRLTVL.